These T cell receptor beta chains were read from a single sample in a study of cytomegalovirus exposure and HLA in healthy donors. TCRdb's table, derived via immunoSEQ multiplex PCR, lists solely in-frame clones and lacks some. The profile shows roughly 140,000 clones, around 84% of them singletons. The sequenced sample consisted of PBMCs. These receptors originate from a man aged 40-55 years in good health and CMV-seropositive. CDR3s include the opening cysteine and the closing phenylalanine or tryptophan. The D gene is left open where the match is weak. Clone sizes are given selectively: once, few, many, or a class where the clone is expanded.

V gene	J gene	clone size	D gene	CDR3 DNA	CDR3 protein
TRBV5-4	TRBJ2-7	-	TRBD2	TGTGCCAGCAGCGAGGGACTAGCGGGAGGCTACTACGAGCAGTACTTC	CASSEGLAGGYYEQYF
TRBV2	TRBJ1-5	-	-	TGTGCCAGCAGTGACCCCGGGAGGAGCAATCAGCCCCAGCATTTT	CASSDPGRSNQPQHF
TRBV7-9	TRBJ2-2	-	-	TGTGCCAGCAGTCCCACGGGACTGGCGGCCACCGGGGAGCTGTTTTTT	CASSPTGLAATGELFF
TRBV29-1	TRBJ1-4	-	TRBD1	TGCAGCGTTGACTTGGGGGGGACAGGGCTCGAAAAACTGTTTTTT	CSVDLGGTGLEKLFF
TRBV5-8	TRBJ2-7	-	TRBD1	TGTGCCAGCAGACCTCCCGGGACAGGATTCTACGAGCAGTACTTC	CASRPPGTGFYEQYF
TRBV29-1	TRBJ2-7	-	TRBD2	TGCAGCGTAGAAACCGGGACGGGAGGCCACGAGCAGTACTTC	CSVETGTGGHEQYF
TRBV11-2	TRBJ2-1	-	-	TGTGCCAGCAGCTTAAGCCAAGTGGTCGCGGATGAGCAGTTCTTC	CASSLSQVVADEQFF
TRBV4-1	TRBJ1-2	-	TRBD1	TGCGCCAGCAGCCGTGGACAGGGGGCTGGCTACACCTTC	CASSRGQGAGYTF
TRBV6-5	TRBJ2-3	once	-	TGTGCCAGCAGTTACTCCCCACATTTCACAGATACGCAGTATTTT	CASSYSPHFTDTQYF
TRBV7-8	TRBJ2-1	-	-	TGTGCCAGCAGCTCCCGGGACTACAATGAGCAGTTCTTC	CASSSRDYNEQFF
TRBV14	TRBJ1-1	-	-	TGTGCCAGCAGCCAAGAGATCCGGAGCACTGAAGCTTTCTTT	CASSQEIRSTEAFF
TRBV6-6	TRBJ2-1	few	-	TGTGCCAGCAGTTGGGGCAGGGTGGGGAATGAGCAGTTCTTC	CASSWGRVGNEQFF
TRBV5-5	TRBJ2-3	-	-	TGTGCCAGCAGCTTCGAGCGAGATACGCAGTATTTT	CASSFERDTQYF
TRBV7-9	TRBJ1-2	-	TRBD1	TGTTCCAGCAGCCCACAGGGGGCAGACTATGGCTACACCTTC	CSSSPQGADYGYTF
TRBV4-1	TRBJ2-1	-	TRBD2	TGCGCCAGCAGCGCGGGAGGCCGTGGGGATGAGCAGTTCTTC	CASSAGGRGDEQFF
TRBV5-1	TRBJ2-1	-	-	TGCGCCAGCAGCTCCCAGGGAAATGAGCAGTTCTTC	CASSSQGNEQFF
TRBV4-2	TRBJ1-4	few	-	TGTGCCAGCAGCCAGACCGATACAGGGAGCCACCTCAATTTT	CASSQTDTGSHLNF
TRBV30	TRBJ2-3	-	TRBD2	TGTGCCTGGACTTCTAGCGGGAGGTACACAGATACGCAGTATTTT	CAWTSSGRYTDTQYF
TRBV6-6	TRBJ1-5	few	TRBD1	TGTGCCAGCAGTTATCAGGGACAGGGGAATCAGCCCCAGCATTTT	CASSYQGQGNQPQHF
TRBV5-6	TRBJ1-2	-	-	TGTGCCAGCAGCCCAACCGGGACTGAATATGGCTACACCTTC	CASSPTGTEYGYTF
TRBV28	TRBJ2-2	-	TRBD2	TGTGCCAGCAGTCCCTGGACTAGCGCGAACACCGGGGAGCTGTTTTTT	CASSPWTSANTGELFF
TRBV13	TRBJ1-4	-	-	TGTGCCAGCAGCCCGAGGGGGGGCGCAGGGGAAAAACTGTTTTTT	CASSPRGGAGEKLFF
TRBV5-5	TRBJ1-5	-	-	TGTGCCAGCAGCTTGTCCAGGGGAGGCAATCAGCCCCAGCATTTT	CASSLSRGGNQPQHF
TRBV2	TRBJ2-1	-	TRBD1	TGTGCCAGCAGCCAACAGGGGGCGTCCTACAATGAGCAGTTCTTC	CASSQQGASYNEQFF
TRBV6-6	TRBJ2-5	-	TRBD1	TGTGCCAGCAGTTCCGGACAGGGTACAGAGACCCAGTACTTC	CASSSGQGTETQYF
TRBV4-1	TRBJ1-5	-	-	TGCGCCAGCAGCCAAGATCATGAGGGTTATCAGCCCCAGCATTTT	CASSQDHEGYQPQHF
TRBV29-1	TRBJ1-1	-	-	TGCAGCGTTAACAAGGGAGGACGGGGAACTGAAGCTTTCTTT	CSVNKGGRGTEAFF
TRBV5-1	TRBJ2-5	-	TRBD2	TGCGCCAGCAGCTTGTATGGCGGGAGCACCCAAGAGACCCAGTACTTC	CASSLYGGSTQETQYF
TRBV5-5	TRBJ2-7	once	-	TGTGCCCCGAATTTAACGCGCACAGGGATCTACGAGCAGTACTTC	CAPNLTRTGIYEQYF
TRBV2	TRBJ2-2	-	-	TGTGCCAGCATCAGGGCGGATTGGACCGGGGAGCTGTTTTTT	CASIRADWTGELFF
TRBV6-5	TRBJ2-7	-	-	TGTGCCAGCAGACGTAACAAGGGAGGCTACTACGAGCAGTACTTC	CASRRNKGGYYEQYF
TRBV14	TRBJ1-1	-	-	TGTGCCAGCAGCCAAGAGGCAGGGATGAACACTGAAGCTTTCTTT	CASSQEAGMNTEAFF
TRBV2	TRBJ2-7	-	TRBD1	TGTGCCAGCAGTAAATCTCAGGGGGCCCTAAACTACGAGCAGTACTTC	CASSKSQGALNYEQYF
TRBV7-2	TRBJ2-3	-	-	TGTGCCAGCAGCTTACTAGCGACTAGCACAGATACGCAGTATTTT	CASSLLATSTDTQYF
TRBV6-5	TRBJ1-4	-	-	TGTGCCAGCAGTCAAACAGTATCCAATGAAAAACTGTTTTTT	CASSQTVSNEKLFF
TRBV19	TRBJ1-5	-	-	TGTGCCAGTAGGACCAGGGGCAATCAGCCCCAGCATTTT	CASRTRGNQPQHF
TRBV18	TRBJ2-2	-	TRBD1	TGTGCCAGCTCACCACCGGCGTTAACAGGGGGTACCGGGGAGCTGTTTTTT	CASSPPALTGGTGELFF
TRBV5-1	TRBJ1-2	-	TRBD1	TGCGCCAGCAGCCGCCGAGACAGGGATGGCTACACCTTC	CASSRRDRDGYTF
TRBV7-3	TRBJ2-1	-	TRBD2	TGTGCCAGCAGCTCCTTAGCGGGAGGCTCCTACAATGAGCAGTTCTTC	CASSSLAGGSYNEQFF
TRBV6-1	TRBJ2-1	few	-	TGTGCCAGCAGGTCAGGGCCCTTACTGTTCAATGAGCAGTTCTTC	CASRSGPLLFNEQFF
TRBV15	TRBJ2-3	-	TRBD1	TGTGCCACCAGCAGAGGACAGGGGGCAGTGGATACGCAGTATTTT	CATSRGQGAVDTQYF
TRBV19	TRBJ2-2	-	-	TGTGCCAGTGGAGCCGGAGACTACCTCACCGGGGAGCTGTTTTTT	CASGAGDYLTGELFF
TRBV5-4	TRBJ2-5	few	-	TGTGCCAGCAGCTTGAAGACCGGGACTCCGTTTCAAGAGACCCAGTACTTC	CASSLKTGTPFQETQYF
TRBV2	TRBJ1-5	few	TRBD1	TGTGCCAGCAATAAGGGACAGGGTTATACTCAGCCCCAGCATTTT	CASNKGQGYTQPQHF
TRBV2	TRBJ2-2	-	-	TGTGCCAGCAGGCTACTAGTATCCGGGGAGCTGTTTTTT	CASRLLVSGELFF
TRBV11-3	TRBJ2-7	-	TRBD1	TGTGCCAGCAGCTTCGGAACAGGGGGTCAGTACGAGCAGTACTTC	CASSFGTGGQYEQYF
TRBV4-1	TRBJ2-7	once	-	TGCGCCAGCAGCCAAGAAACTAAATACTACGAGCAGTACTTC	CASSQETKYYEQYF
TRBV5-6	TRBJ1-3	-	TRBD1	TGTGCCAGCAGCTTGTTTGACAGGGCGGGAGGAAACACCATATATTTT	CASSLFDRAGGNTIYF
TRBV11-2	TRBJ1-1	-	-	TGTGCCAGCAGCTTCTCCGACAGAAACACTGAAGCTTTCTTT	CASSFSDRNTEAFF
TRBV6-5	TRBJ2-7	few	TRBD2	TGTGCCAGCAGTCGGACTAGCGGGAGAGGTTACGAGCAGTACTTC	CASSRTSGRGYEQYF
TRBV7-2	TRBJ2-7	-	TRBD2	TGTGCCAGCACCCTACTTCCGGGACTAGCGGGGCAGAACTCCTACGAGCAGTACTTC	CASTLLPGLAGQNSYEQYF
TRBV7-2	TRBJ1-2	-	-	TGTGCCAGCAGCCCAGGGGCGAACTATGGCTACACCTTC	CASSPGANYGYTF
TRBV9	TRBJ1-1	-	-	TGTGCCAGCAGCGTCCTAGTGACCCTGAACACTGAAGCTTTCTTT	CASSVLVTLNTEAFF
TRBV15	TRBJ1-1	-	TRBD1	TGTGCCACCAGCAGAGGGGGGACAGGGAACACTGAAGCTTTCTTT	CATSRGGTGNTEAFF
TRBV4-2	TRBJ2-3	-	-	TGTGCCAGCAGCCAAGACGGGAGTAGCACAGATACGCAGTATTTT	CASSQDGSSTDTQYF
TRBV29-1	TRBJ2-3	-	TRBD1	TGCAGCGGAGGGACAGTCGGTTGGGATACGCAGTATTTT	CSGGTVGWDTQYF
TRBV2	TRBJ2-5	-	TRBD1	TGTGCCAGCACCGCCGGGACAGGGGTAGAGACCCAGTACTTC	CASTAGTGVETQYF